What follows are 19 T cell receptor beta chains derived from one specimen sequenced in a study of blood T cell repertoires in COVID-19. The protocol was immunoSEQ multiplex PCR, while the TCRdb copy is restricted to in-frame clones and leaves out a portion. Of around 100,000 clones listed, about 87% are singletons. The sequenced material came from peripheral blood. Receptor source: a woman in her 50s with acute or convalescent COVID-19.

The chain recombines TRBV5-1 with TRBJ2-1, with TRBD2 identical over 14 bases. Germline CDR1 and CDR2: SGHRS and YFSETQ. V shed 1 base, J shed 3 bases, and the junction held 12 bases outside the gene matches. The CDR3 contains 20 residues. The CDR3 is CASSLRERTSGGWDYNEQFF. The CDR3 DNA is TGCGCCAGCAGCTTGAGGGAAAGGACTAGCGGGGGGTGGGACTACAATGAGCAGTTCTTC.

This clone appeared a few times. The CDR3 spells CASSQLSLNEKLFF. The CDR3 DNA is TGTGCCAGCAGCCAACTAAGCTTGAACGAAAAACTGTTTTTT. V gene TRBV14 combines with J gene TRBJ1-4; the D is unclear. This CDR3 is 14 amino acids long. Per the germline V gene, CDR1 is SGHDN and CDR2 is FVKESK. V was clipped by 2 bases and J by 8 bases, with 12 bases between them.

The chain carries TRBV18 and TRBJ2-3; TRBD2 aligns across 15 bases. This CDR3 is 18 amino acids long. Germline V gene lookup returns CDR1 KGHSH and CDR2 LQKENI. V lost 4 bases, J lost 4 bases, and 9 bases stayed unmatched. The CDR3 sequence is CASSRTSGGAGIADTQYF. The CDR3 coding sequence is TGTGCCAGCTCACGGACTAGCGGGGGGGCCGGGATCGCAGATACGCAGTATTTT.

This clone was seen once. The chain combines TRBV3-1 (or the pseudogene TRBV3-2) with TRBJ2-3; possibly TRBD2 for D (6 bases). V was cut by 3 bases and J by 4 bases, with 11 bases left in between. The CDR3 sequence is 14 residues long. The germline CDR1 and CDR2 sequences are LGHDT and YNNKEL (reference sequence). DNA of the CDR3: TGTGCCAGCAGCCAGAACGGGGGTCCAGATACGCAGTATTTT. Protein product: CASSQNGGPDTQYF.

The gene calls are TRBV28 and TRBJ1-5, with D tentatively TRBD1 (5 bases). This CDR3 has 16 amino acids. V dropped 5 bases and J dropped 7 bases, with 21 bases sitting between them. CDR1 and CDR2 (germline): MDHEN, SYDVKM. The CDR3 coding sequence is TGTGCCAGCAGTCCCGGGGGGGGGAATTTAGGACAGCCCCAGCATTTT. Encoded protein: CASSPGGGNLGQPQHF.

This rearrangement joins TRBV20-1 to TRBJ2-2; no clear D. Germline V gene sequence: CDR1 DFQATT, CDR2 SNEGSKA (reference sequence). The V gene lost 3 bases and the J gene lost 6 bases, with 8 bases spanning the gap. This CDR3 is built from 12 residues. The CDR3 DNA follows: TGCAGTGCTAGTAGAGGTGCCGGGGAGCTGTTTTTT. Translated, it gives CSASRGAGELFF.

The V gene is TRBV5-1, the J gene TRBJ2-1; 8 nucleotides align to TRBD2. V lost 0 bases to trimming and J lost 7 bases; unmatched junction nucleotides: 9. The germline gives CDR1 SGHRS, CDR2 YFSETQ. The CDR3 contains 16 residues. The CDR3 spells CASSLASRRGENEQFF. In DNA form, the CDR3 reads TGCGCCAGCAGCTTGGCCTCACGGCGGGGGGAAAATGAGCAGTTCTTC.

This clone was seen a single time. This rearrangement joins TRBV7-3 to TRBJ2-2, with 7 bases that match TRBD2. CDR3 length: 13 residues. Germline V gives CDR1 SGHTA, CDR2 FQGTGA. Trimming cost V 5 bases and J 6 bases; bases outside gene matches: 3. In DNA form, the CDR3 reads TGTGCCAGCAGCACTACTAGCGCCGGGGAGCTGTTTTTT. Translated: CASSTTSAGELFF.

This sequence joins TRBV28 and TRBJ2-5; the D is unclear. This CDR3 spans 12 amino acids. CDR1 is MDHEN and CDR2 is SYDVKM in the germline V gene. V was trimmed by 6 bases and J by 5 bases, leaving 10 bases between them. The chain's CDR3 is CASSTVEETQYF. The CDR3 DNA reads TGTGCCAGCAGCACCGTAGAGGAGACCCAGTACTTC.

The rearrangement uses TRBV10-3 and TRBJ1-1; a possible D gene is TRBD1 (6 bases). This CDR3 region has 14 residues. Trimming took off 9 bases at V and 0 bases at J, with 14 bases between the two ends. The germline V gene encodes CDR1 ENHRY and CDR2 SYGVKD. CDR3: CAIQGEPMNTEAFF. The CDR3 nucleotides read TGTGCCATACAGGGAGAACCCATGAACACTGAAGCTTTCTTT.

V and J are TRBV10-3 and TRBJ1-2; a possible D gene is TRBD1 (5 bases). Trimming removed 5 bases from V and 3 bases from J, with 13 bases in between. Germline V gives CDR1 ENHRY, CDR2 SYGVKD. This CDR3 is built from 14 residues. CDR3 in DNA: TGTGCCATCAGTTCCGGGGGAGGATACTATGGCTACACCTTC. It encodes CAISSGGGYYGYTF.

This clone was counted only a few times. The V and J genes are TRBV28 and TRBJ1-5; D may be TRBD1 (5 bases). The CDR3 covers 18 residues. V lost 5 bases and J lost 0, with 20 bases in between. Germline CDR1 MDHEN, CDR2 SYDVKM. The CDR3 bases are TGTGCCAGCAGTCCAAGTGCGGGACGGACCTATAGCAATCAGCCCCAGCATTTT. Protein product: CASSPSAGRTYSNQPQHF.

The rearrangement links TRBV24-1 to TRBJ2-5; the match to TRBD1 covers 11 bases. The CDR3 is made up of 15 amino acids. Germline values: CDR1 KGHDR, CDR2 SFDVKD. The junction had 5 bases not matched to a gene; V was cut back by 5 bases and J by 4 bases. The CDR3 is CATSVVGTGGETQYF. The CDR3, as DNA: TGTGCCACCAGTGTTGTTGGGACAGGGGGAGAGACCCAGTACTTC.

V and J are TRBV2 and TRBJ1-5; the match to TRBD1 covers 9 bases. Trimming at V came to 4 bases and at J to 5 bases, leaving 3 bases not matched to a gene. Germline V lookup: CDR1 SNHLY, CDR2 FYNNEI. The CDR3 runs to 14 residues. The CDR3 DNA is TGTGCCAGCAGTGGGGGACAGGGCTATCAGCCCCAGCATTTT. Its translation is CASSGGQGYQPQHF.

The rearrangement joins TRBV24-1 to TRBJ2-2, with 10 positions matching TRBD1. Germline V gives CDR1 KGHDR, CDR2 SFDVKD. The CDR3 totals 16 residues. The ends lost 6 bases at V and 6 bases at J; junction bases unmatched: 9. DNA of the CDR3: TGTGCCACCAGTCCCGCCGGGACAGGGGCCGCCGGGGAGCTGTTTTTT. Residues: CATSPAGTGAAGELFF.

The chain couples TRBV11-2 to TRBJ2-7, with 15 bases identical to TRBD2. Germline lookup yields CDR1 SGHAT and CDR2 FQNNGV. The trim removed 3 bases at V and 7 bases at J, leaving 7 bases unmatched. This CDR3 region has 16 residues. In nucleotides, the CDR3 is TGTGCCAGCAGCTTGGGACTAGCGGGAGGTTCGGGGGAGCAGTACTTC. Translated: CASSLGLAGGSGEQYF. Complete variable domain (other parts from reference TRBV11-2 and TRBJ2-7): EAGVAQSPRYKIIEKRQSVAFWCNPISGHATLYWYQQILGQGPKLLIQFQNNGVVDDSQLPKDRFSAERLKGVDSTLKIQPAKLEDSAVYLCASSLGLAGGSGEQYFGPGTRLTVT.

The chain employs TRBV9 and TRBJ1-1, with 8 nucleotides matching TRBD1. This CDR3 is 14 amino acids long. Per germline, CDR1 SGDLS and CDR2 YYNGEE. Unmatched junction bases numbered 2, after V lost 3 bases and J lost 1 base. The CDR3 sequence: CASSADRANTEAFF. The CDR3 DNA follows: TGTGCCAGCAGCGCGGACAGGGCGAACACTGAAGCTTTCTTT.

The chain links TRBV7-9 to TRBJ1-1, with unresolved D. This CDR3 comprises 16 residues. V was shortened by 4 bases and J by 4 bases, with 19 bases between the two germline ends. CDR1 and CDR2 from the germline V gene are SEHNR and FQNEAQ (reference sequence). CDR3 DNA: TGTGCCAGCAGCTCTGGGTTGAGGGTCGTGGGCACTGAAGCTTTCTTT. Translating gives CASSSGLRVVGTEAFF.

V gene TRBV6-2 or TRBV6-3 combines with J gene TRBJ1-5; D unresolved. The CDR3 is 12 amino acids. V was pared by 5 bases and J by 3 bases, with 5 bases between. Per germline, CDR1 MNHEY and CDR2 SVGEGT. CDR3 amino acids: CASSLPNQPQHF. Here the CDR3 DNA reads TGTGCCAGCAGTCTACCCAATCAGCCCCAGCATTTT.